One sample yielded the 19 T cell receptor beta chains listed below, sequenced in a study of T cell repertoires in cytomegalovirus infection. TCRdb fed the reads into MiXCR, producing one record per CDR3 protein. The sample lists 300,000 to 400,000 distinct CDR3 sequences, around a sixth occurring once. Source material: PBMCs. These receptors came from a human donor in good health (CMV status not recorded). Some clones in this sample may be carry-over from other donors' samples.

The V call is TRBV20-1, the J call TRBJ1-1, with TRBD1 identical over 10 bases. This CDR3 contains 15 residues. The germline V gene has CDR1 DFQATT and CDR2 SNEGSKA (reference sequence). The V gene end was trimmed by 6 bases and the J gene end by 1 base; junction bases not matched to a gene: 8. The CDR3: CSAKGQGIGNTEAFF. CDR3 DNA sequence: TGCAGTGCAAAGGGACAGGGGATTGGGAACACTGAAGCTTTCTTT.

This chain joins TRBV19 and TRBJ2-2; D not certain. CDR3 length equals 14 residues. The germline gives CDR1 LNHDA, CDR2 SQIVND (reference sequence). With 5 bases removed from V and 5 bases from J, the gap between germline ends came to 12 bases. The CDR3 sequence is CASSSGRGTGELFF. The CDR3 bases are TGTGCCAGTAGTTCCGGCCGCGGTACCGGGGAGCTGTTTTTT.

The J gene is TRBJ2-2, the V gene TRBV10-3, with D maybe TRBD2 (5 bases). V was pared by 3 bases and J by 4 bases, with 15 bases between. The CDR3 runs 16 residues. The germline V gene has CDR1 ENHRY and CDR2 SYGVKD. This CDR3 reads CAISDGRAATTGELFF. The CDR3 coding sequence is TGTGCCATCAGTGATGGTCGAGCGGCCACCACCGGGGAGCTGTTTTTT.

This clonotype has a count of ten or more. The V gene is TRBV7-6, the J gene TRBJ2-2, with D unresolved. CDR1 and CDR2 from the germline V gene are SGHVS and FNYEAQ. The CDR3 has 15 residues. V shed 5 bases and J shed 5 bases, with 15 bases lying between them. The CDR3 protein is CASSLEGLATGELFF. The CDR3 DNA reads as TGTGCCAGCAGCCTAGAAGGGCTGGCGACCGGGGAGCTGTTTTTT.

The J gene is TRBJ1-4, the V gene TRBV12-3 or TRBV12-4, with 9 nucleotides matching TRBD1. The trim removed 6 bases at V and 7 bases at J, leaving 3 bases unmatched. This CDR3 is 13 amino acids long. The CDR3 reads CASRQGATEKLFF. CDR3 nucleotides: TGTGCCAGCAGACAGGGGGCAACTGAAAAACTGTTTTTT.

This clonotype was seen ten or more times. The chain couples TRBV12-3 or TRBV12-4 to TRBJ2-1, with D uncertain. The germline V and J ends were trimmed by 2 bases and 6 bases, with 20 bases remaining between them. This CDR3 has 17 residues. In DNA form, the CDR3 reads TGTGCCAGCAGTTTACCCTGTACCGGGTTTTTTCCCAATGAGCAGTTCTTC. As protein: CASSLPCTGFFPNEQFF.

This clonotype was seen many times. The chain links TRBV7-8 to TRBJ2-1, with 7 bases that match TRBD2. J was trimmed by 7 bases and V by 5 bases; bases with no gene match: 20. There are 18 residues in the CDR3. Germline V lookup: CDR1 SGHVS, CDR2 FQNEAQ. The CDR3 loop reads CASSPRGRARGIGNEQFF. The CDR3 coding sequence is TGTGCCAGCAGCCCCCGAGGGAGGGCGAGGGGTATTGGTAATGAGCAGTTCTTC.

The chain recombines TRBV4-2 with TRBJ1-5; D may be TRBD1 (6 bases). The CDR3 contains 16 residues. The germline V and J ends were trimmed by 4 bases and 4 bases, with 17 bases remaining between them. Germline V lookup: CDR1 LGHNA, CDR2 YNFKEQ. CDR3 nucleotides: TGTGCCAGCAGCCCGGGGGCAGGGGCCTATAATCAGCCCCAGCATTTT. It encodes CASSPGAGAYNQPQHF.

V usage is TRBV7-2 and J usage is TRBJ2-3, with 11 bases that match TRBD2. Per the germline V gene, CDR1 is SGHTA and CDR2 is FQGNSA. The length of the CDR3 is 16 residues. The V gene end was trimmed by 4 bases and the J gene end by 4 bases; junction bases not matched to a gene: 7. CDR3: CASSSPTSGMPDTQYF. CDR3 nucleotide sequence: TGTGCCAGCAGCTCGCCGACTAGCGGGATGCCAGATACGCAGTATTTT. Looking up the rest from reference TRBV7-2 and TRBJ2-3 gives the full variable domain: GAGVSQSPSNKVTEKGKDVELRCDPISGHTALYWYRQSLGQGLEFLIYFQGNSAPDKSGLPSDRFSAERTGGSVSTLTIQRTQQEDSAVYLCASSSPTSGMPDTQYFGPGTRLTVL.

This clonotype was found many times. The chain uses TRBV7-8 and TRBJ1-2; D is undetermined. The length of the CDR3 is 15 residues. Trimming pared 3 bases from V and 3 bases from J, leaving 14 bases between. Germline CDR1 is SGHVS and CDR2 is FQNEAQ. The CDR3 coding sequence is TGTGCCAGCAGCTTGGTCGCGGGCGGGGACTATGGCTACACCTTC. Translation gives CASSLVAGGDYGYTF.

This clonotype was detected ten times or more. The J gene is TRBJ2-6, the V gene TRBV28; possibly TRBD1 for D (6 bases). V lost 3 bases and J lost 0, with 15 bases in between. Germline V gene data show CDR1 as MDHEN and CDR2 as SYDVKM. The CDR3 contains 18 residues. In DNA, the CDR3 is TGTGCCAGCAGTTTGACCAGGGGCCTAGGCTCTGGGGCCAACGTCCTGACTTTC. Translation: CASSLTRGLGSGANVLTF. Using reference TRBV28 and TRBJ2-6 for the parts outside the CDR3, the full variable domain is DVKVTQSSRYLVKRTGEKVFLECVQDMDHENMFWYRQDPGLGLRLIYFSYDVKMKEKGDIPEGYSVSREKKERFSLILESASTNQTSMYLCASSLTRGLGSGANVLTFGAGSRLTVL.

This sequence joins TRBV12-3 or TRBV12-4 and TRBJ2-7; D is ambiguous. Trimming took 4 bases from V and 0 from J, leaving 10 bases between them. This CDR3 has 14 amino acids. The CDR3 here is CASSWIGGSYEQYF. As DNA, the CDR3 is TGTGCCAGCAGTTGGATCGGTGGCTCCTACGAGCAGTACTTC.

This clonotype was recorded at least ten times. This chain connects TRBV24-1 to TRBJ2-3; 8 bases agree with TRBD1. Germline lookup yields CDR1 KGHDR and CDR2 SFDVKD. V was clipped by 4 bases and J by 0 bases; unmatched bases: 11. This CDR3 region has 18 residues. This CDR3 is CATSDPNKDRGSTDTQYF. CDR3 DNA: TGTGCCACCAGTGACCCAAACAAAGACAGGGGAAGCACAGATACGCAGTATTTT.

This chain uses TRBV2 with TRBJ2-3; no reliable D call. CDR1 is SNHLY, CDR2 FYNNEI, per germline. Deletions cut 3 bases from V and 3 bases from J, with 7 bases between. The CDR3 spans 13 residues. The CDR3 nucleotides read TGTGCCAGCAGTGACTTAACAACAGATACGCAGTATTTT. This gives the protein CASSDLTTDTQYF.

This clonotype occurred many times. The V and J genes are TRBV7-2 and TRBJ1-6, with 8 bases lining up with TRBD1. The CDR3 contains 17 residues. Trimming at V came to 7 bases and at J to 9 bases, leaving 17 bases not matched to a gene. Germline V CDR1 and CDR2: SGHTA, FQGNSA. The CDR3 nucleotides are TGTGCCAGCACCCCAGTACCACTACAGGGGGTGAGTTCACCCCTCCACTTT. Its translation is CASTPVPLQGVSSPLHF.

The chain joins TRBV10-3 to TRBJ1-1; D remains ambiguous. CDR3 length: 13 residues. Between the trimmed V and J ends, which lost 7 bases and 4 bases, there was a span of 13 bases. CDR1 is ENHRY and CDR2 is SYGVKD in the germline V gene. Here the CDR3 DNA reads TGTGCCATCAAGGGTCCCCTTAGCACTGAAGCTTTCTTT. Translated: CAIKGPLSTEAFF.

The J gene is TRBJ2-7, the V gene TRBV20-1; 8 nucleotides agree with TRBD1. CDR3 length equals 15 residues. Germline CDR1 DFQATT, CDR2 SNEGSKA (reference sequence). After removal of 0 bases from V and 3 bases from J, the junction contained 7 bases not matched to a gene. The DNA of the CDR3 is TGCAGTGCTAGAGACCGGGACAGGCCCCTCTACGAGCAGTACTTC. As protein: CSARDRDRPLYEQYF.

The V call is TRBV7-9, the J call TRBJ2-4, with D perhaps TRBD1 (5 bases). V was shortened by 5 bases and J by 8 bases, with 16 bases between the two germline ends. Looked up from germline, CDR1 is SEHNR and CDR2 is FQNEAQ (reference sequence). This CDR3 is 14 amino acids long. Here the CDR3 DNA reads TGTGCCAGCAGCCCACGACAGAGTTCGGACATTCAGTACTTC. Its translation: CASSPRQSSDIQYF.

This clonotype has only a few counts. The chain uses TRBV5-6 and TRBJ1-6; a weak D match, TRBD1 (5 bases). CDR1 is SGHDT and CDR2 is YYEEEE in the germline V gene. The ends were cut back, 5 bases at V and 0 bases at J, with 12 bases in the middle. The CDR3 sequence is 16 residues long. This CDR3 is CASRLTASSYNSPLHF. The CDR3 nucleotides are TGTGCCAGCAGATTGACAGCAAGCTCCTATAATTCACCCCTCCACTTT.